This entry lists 21 T cell receptor beta chains sequenced from one sample in a study of tumor-infiltrating lymphocytes in primary liver carcinoma. Synthesis of TCR beta cDNA was carried out from 450 to 650 ng total RNA with a constant-region primer. Slightly modified ARM-PCR served as the procedure for the TCR beta libraries. These libraries came from three rounds of nested multiplex PCR. With TRBV1-TRBV30 forward primers and a C-beta reverse primer, the first two PCR rounds were run for approximately 10 cycles each. Using its own MiXCR run on the multiplex PCR reads, TCRdb lists one record per CDR3 protein. Among some 190,000 distinct CDR3 sequences listed, about 60% were seen once. RNA was extracted from whole blood without cell sorting, alongside germline DNA. Sequencing was performed on peripheral blood. The receptors stem from a man in his forties with primary liver carcinoma and hepatitis B virus infection.

J is TRBJ1-1 and V is TRBV30; D might be TRBD1 (6 bases). V shed 1 base and J shed 5 bases, with 14 bases lying between them. The CDR3 loop spans 14 amino acids. Germline CDR1 is GTSNPN and CDR2 is SVGIG (reference sequence). The CDR3 DNA sequence: TGTGCCTGGAGTGCCCAGGGGAGCGGGACTGAAGCTTTCTTT. It yields the protein CAWSAQGSGTEAFF.

This clonotype was found once. Possible read error: a much larger clone is one base away. The chain employs TRBV6-1 and TRBJ1-1; unclear D gene. Trimming took 7 bases from V and 5 from J, leaving 17 bases between them. Germline V gene lookup returns CDR1 MNHNS and CDR2 SASEGT. The CDR3 runs to 14 residues. The CDR3 DNA sequence: TGTGCCAGCATTGAGACGGCGGGATGGACTGAAGCTTTCTTT. Translated: CASIETAGWTEAFF.

The chain recombines TRBV11-2 with TRBJ2-1, with D possibly being TRBD2 (6 bases). CDR3 size: 16 residues. Per germline, CDR1 SGHAT and CDR2 FQNNGV. V was clipped by 6 bases and J by 3 bases, with 18 bases between them. DNA of the CDR3: TGTGCCAGCAGTCAAGTCCGGTCTAGCGACTACAATGAGCAGTTCTTC. Translation gives CASSQVRSSDYNEQFF.

CDR3 nucleotide sequence: TGTGCCAGCAGCTTAGTTGGCGGCTCTGGGGCCAACGTCCTGACTTTC. Protein product: CASSLVGGSGANVLTF. This chain joins TRBV7-9 and TRBJ2-6; D is unclear. The V gene's germline CDR1 is SEHNR and CDR2 FQNEAQ (reference sequence). V was pared by 1 base and J by 0 bases, with 7 bases between. CDR3 length equals 16 residues.

Remarks on this clonotype: Since no conserved phenylalanine or tryptophan closes the CDR3, a read error is the likely cause. The rearrangement links TRBV6-2 or TRBV6-3 to TRBJ2-3; 9 bases line up with TRBD2. This CDR3 region has 15 residues. Per the germline V gene, CDR1 is MNHEY and CDR2 is SVGEGT. The CDR3 sequence is CASSPGTSSTDTQYL. The DNA for the CDR3 is TGTGCCAGCAGTCCCGGGACTAGCAGCACAGATACACAGTATCTT.

On this clonotype itself: Given the absence of the conserved phenylalanine or tryptophan at the CDR3 end, a read error is likely. V and J are TRBV6-5 and TRBJ2-5; TRBD1 is a possible D gene (5 bases). CDR1 and CDR2 from the germline V gene are MNHEY and SVGAGI. The CDR3 contains 14 residues. Trimming cost V 2 bases and J 5 bases, with 12 bases left between them. The chain's CDR3 is CASSYRQGRETQYL. DNA of the CDR3: TGTGCCAGCAGTTACCGCCAGGGCAGGGAGACCCAGTACCTC.

This sequence joins TRBV5-1 and TRBJ1-1; no definite D call. Germline V lookup: CDR1 SGHRS, CDR2 YFSETQ. This CDR3 comprises 13 residues. V was pared by 5 bases and J by 4 bases, with 12 bases between. The CDR3, as DNA: TGCGCCAGCAGTTACGGGGAAGCCACTGAAGCTTTCTTT. Translated: CASSYGEATEAFF.

This clonotype was detected only once. This chain connects TRBV11-2 to TRBJ1-4; unclear D gene. Germline loops: CDR1 SGHAT, CDR2 FQNNGV. The length of the CDR3 is 16 residues. The V end lost 5 bases, the J end lost 6 bases, and 19 bases lay between the germline ends. CDR3 residues: CASSIFAFSPDEKLFF. CDR3 nucleotides: TGTGCCAGCAGCATCTTCGCATTTTCCCCCGATGAAAAACTGTTTTTT.

Notes on this clonotype: A junction end diverges from the germline sequence, so it may reflect a read error. The chain combines TRBV6-6 with TRBJ2-3; 10 nucleotides align to TRBD1. The CDR3 is 16 amino acids. CDR1 is MNHNY, CDR2 SVGAGI, per germline (reference sequence). The CDR3: CASSLFLGQGTDMQYF. The CDR3 DNA sequence: TGTGCCAGCAGTCTCTTTTTGGGACAGGGGACAGATATGCAGTATTTT.

The chain couples TRBV6-5 to TRBJ2-7, with D unresolved. The V end lost 7 bases, the J end lost 6 bases, and 13 bases lay between the germline ends. Germline V gene lookup returns CDR1 MNHEY and CDR2 SVGAGI. This CDR3 contains 12 residues. This chain's CDR3 is CASIYTGSEQYF. Written as DNA, the CDR3 is TGTGCCAGCATTTATACCGGGTCCGAGCAGTACTTC.

Ten or more counts support this clonotype. This rearrangement joins TRBV11-2 to TRBJ2-3; TRBD2 agrees at 14 bases. This CDR3 is built from 17 residues. The germline CDR1 and CDR2 sequences are SGHAT and FQNNGV. The V gene end was trimmed by 4 bases and the J gene end by 0 bases; junction bases not matched to a gene: 3. DNA for the CDR3: TGTGCCAGCAGCTCTGGACTAGCGGGGGGAAGCACAGATACGCAGTATTTT. It encodes CASSSGLAGGSTDTQYF. The full variable domain, with the rest looked up from reference TRBV11-2 and TRBJ2-3, is EAGVAQSPRYKIIEKRQSVAFWCNPISGHATLYWYQQILGQGPKLLIQFQNNGVVDDSQLPKDRFSAERLKGVDSTLKIQPAKLEDSAVYLCASSSGLAGGSTDTQYFGPGTRLTVL.

The chain is built from TRBV10-3 and TRBJ1-2, with D hard to call. The CDR3 loop spans 13 amino acids. Trimming shortened V by 8 bases and J by 3 bases, and 13 bases separated the two germline ends. The germline gives CDR1 ENHRY, CDR2 SYGVKD. In nucleotides, the CDR3 is TGTGCCATCGGGGTCGGTTCCGACTATGGCTACACCTTC. This codes for CAIGVGSDYGYTF.

This clonotype was counted a single time. V and J are TRBV12-3 or TRBV12-4 and TRBJ2-2; D call uncertain. Trimming cost V 4 bases and J 3 bases, with 15 bases left between them. There are 16 residues in the CDR3. The CDR3 DNA reads TGTGCCAGCAGTTCCTCCTCGTTGGGGTACACCGGGGAGCTGTTTTTT. It codes for CASSSSSLGYTGELFF.

In its sample, this clonotype was seen a few times. The V and J genes are TRBV5-1 and TRBJ1-2; D not certain. There are 13 residues in the CDR3. CDR1 and CDR2 (germline): SGHRS, YFSETQ. The V end was cut by 0 bases, the J end by 2 bases, with 5 bases between. The CDR3 loop reads CASSLAENYGYTF. The CDR3 coding sequence is TGCGCCAGCAGCTTGGCGGAAAACTATGGCTACACCTTC.

The sample holds a few counts of this clonotype. CDR3 region: CTSGLTDGAYEQYF. The DNA for the CDR3 is TGTACTAGTGGCTTAACCGACGGAGCCTACGAGCAGTACTTC. The J gene is TRBJ2-7, the V gene TRBV11-2; TRBD2 is a possible D gene (5 bases). This CDR3 contains 14 residues. Germline CDR1 is SGHAT and CDR2 is FQNNGV.

Comments on this clonotype: This clone may be a read error of a much larger clone one base away. The chain is built from TRBV29-1 and TRBJ2-1; D remains ambiguous. The CDR3 runs 10 residues. V was shortened by 2 bases and J by 9 bases, with 5 bases between the two germline ends. Per the germline V gene, CDR1 is SQVTM and CDR2 is ANQGSEA. The CDR3 here is CSVEWSEQFF. The CDR3 nucleotides read TGCAGCGTTGAATGGAGTGAGCAGTTCTTC.

The CDR3 DNA reads TGTGCCAGCAAGGAGGACAGGGCATCTGGCTACACCTTC. Amino acids: CASKEDRASGYTF. This chain connects TRBV6-5 to TRBJ1-2; 8 bases are shared with TRBD1. The length of the CDR3 is 13 residues. Looked up from germline, CDR1 is MNHEY and CDR2 is SVGAGI. The V gene end was trimmed by 7 bases and the J gene end by 7 bases; junction bases not matched to a gene: 8.

A note on this clonotype: A junction boundary mismatches the germline segment, possibly from a read error. This chain connects TRBV29-1 to TRBJ2-4; 7 bases align to TRBD1. Germline assignment: CDR1 SQVTM and CDR2 ANQGSEA. This CDR3 is 13 amino acids long. The CDR3 sequence: CGVLGTAKNIQYF. The CDR3 coding sequence is TGCGGCGTTCTCGGGACAGCTAAAAACATTCAGTACTTC.

The rearrangement joins TRBV6-4 to TRBJ2-6, with 7 bases identical to TRBD1. Germline CDR1 reads MRHNA; CDR2 reads SNTAGT. V shed 8 bases, J shed 3 bases, and the junction held 10 bases outside the gene matches. There are 16 residues in the CDR3. The CDR3 sequence: CASRQGDLGGANVLTF. The DNA of the CDR3 is TGTGCCAGCCGACAGGGTGACCTTGGTGGGGCCAACGTCCTGACTTTC.

This clonotype has ten or more counts. The rearrangement joins TRBV11-2 to TRBJ2-1, with D maybe TRBD2 (5 bases). Germline V gives CDR1 SGHAT, CDR2 FQNNGV. The CDR3 contains 15 residues. V was trimmed by 0 bases and J by 5 bases, leaving 11 bases between them. For the CDR3, the DNA is TGTGCCAGCAGCTTAGAGGTGGGAGACGACAATGAGCAGTTCTTC. It encodes CASSLEVGDDNEQFF.

V is TRBV11-3 and J is TRBJ2-7, with D hard to call. Looked up from germline, CDR1 is SGHNT and CDR2 is YENEEA. This CDR3 has 12 residues. V lost 3 bases, J lost 6 bases, and 9 bases lay in between. For the CDR3, the DNA is TGTGCCAGCAGCTTGTCGAAGGTCGAGCAGTACTTC. Protein sequence: CASSLSKVEQYF.